The rows below give T cell receptor beta chains drawn from one sample of a study of cytotoxic CD8 clonotypes in ibrutinib-treated CLL. Sequencing was performed with immunoSEQ multiplex PCR; in TCRdb, only in-frame clones are kept and a portion is missing. The profile shows about 120,000 clones, more than 55% of them singletons. The source material was PBMCs, sampled after 24 months of ibrutinib treatment. These receptors were taken from a human donor with chronic lymphocytic leukemia. Each CDR3 is given with its conserved first and last residue. The order of the fields is V gene, D gene, clone size, J gene, CDR3 DNA, CDR3 protein. D genes are given only for firm matches. Where a row states a size, it is once, few, many or the class of an expanded clone; other rows omit it.

V gene: TRBV5-6; D gene: TRBD1; clone size: -; J gene: TRBJ2-5; CDR3 DNA: TGTGCCAGCAGCTTGGCGGGACAGGGACAAGAGACCCAGTACTTC; CDR3 protein: CASSLAGQGQETQYF
V gene: TRBV5-4; D gene: -; clone size: -; J gene: TRBJ1-1; CDR3 DNA: TGTGCCAGCAGCTTACAGGGTAGTAGGCAAGAAGCTTTCTTT; CDR3 protein: CASSLQGSRQEAFF
V gene: TRBV27; D gene: -; clone size: -; J gene: TRBJ2-2; CDR3 DNA: TGTGCCAGCAGTTCGGCACTGGGTCAGCGCACCGGGGAGCTGTTTTTT; CDR3 protein: CASSSALGQRTGELFF
V gene: TRBV25-1; D gene: TRBD1; clone size: -; J gene: TRBJ1-1; CDR3 DNA: TGTGCCAGCAGTGAGGGCAGGGGGCTTAGGACTGAAGCTTTCTTT; CDR3 protein: CASSEGRGLRTEAFF
V gene: TRBV25-1; D gene: -; clone size: -; J gene: TRBJ1-3; CDR3 DNA: TGTGCCAGCAGTGAGTCCAGCTCTGGAAACACCATATATTTT; CDR3 protein: CASSESSSGNTIYF
V gene: TRBV19; D gene: -; clone size: -; J gene: TRBJ1-1; CDR3 DNA: TGTGCCAGTAGTTACGACAGGTTAGAAGCTTTCTTT; CDR3 protein: CASSYDRLEAFF
V gene: TRBV7-9; D gene: -; clone size: -; J gene: TRBJ2-1; CDR3 DNA: TGTGCCAGCAGTCGAGCTGGGACAAACAATGAGCAGTTCTTC; CDR3 protein: CASSRAGTNNEQFF
V gene: TRBV9; D gene: -; clone size: -; J gene: TRBJ1-2; CDR3 DNA: TGTGCCAGCGAGAGGGCTAACTATGGCTACACCTTC; CDR3 protein: CASERANYGYTF
V gene: TRBV6-1; D gene: TRBD2; clone size: -; J gene: TRBJ2-3; CDR3 DNA: TGTGCCAGCAGTGAAGCCCGGTGGACTAGCTACGCAGATACGCAGTATTTT; CDR3 protein: CASSEARWTSYADTQYF
V gene: TRBV14; D gene: -; clone size: once; J gene: TRBJ1-2; CDR3 DNA: TGTGCCAGCAGCCGAAACATAGCCACCTTC; CDR3 protein: CASSRNIATF
V gene: TRBV27; D gene: TRBD1; clone size: once; J gene: TRBJ2-5; CDR3 DNA: TGTGCCAGCAGTCTAACGACAGGGGCGTGGGAGACCCAGTACTTC; CDR3 protein: CASSLTTGAWETQYF
V gene: TRBV6-5; D gene: -; clone size: many; J gene: TRBJ1-2; CDR3 DNA: TGTGCCAGCAGTGGCGACAGGTCGGGCTACACCTTC; CDR3 protein: CASSGDRSGYTF
V gene: TRBV14; D gene: -; clone size: -; J gene: TRBJ2-2; CDR3 DNA: TGTGCCAGCAGCCAAGAAGGCACCGGGGAGCTGTTTTTT; CDR3 protein: CASSQEGTGELFF
V gene: TRBV2; D gene: -; clone size: -; J gene: TRBJ2-2; CDR3 DNA: TGTGCCAGCAGTGGTGAGGGAGCGTTGGCCGGGGAGCTGTTTTTT; CDR3 protein: CASSGEGALAGELFF
V gene: TRBV9; D gene: -; clone size: -; J gene: TRBJ2-3; CDR3 DNA: TGTGCCAGCAGCGCAGGAGGAGGGCCAGATACGCAGTATTTT; CDR3 protein: CASSAGGGPDTQYF
V gene: TRBV2; D gene: TRBD1; clone size: -; J gene: TRBJ2-1; CDR3 DNA: TGTGCCAGCAGCTCCGACAGGGTGGGGTACATTGAGCAGTTCTTC; CDR3 protein: CASSSDRVGYIEQFF
V gene: TRBV2; D gene: -; clone size: many; J gene: TRBJ2-7; CDR3 DNA: TGTGCCAGCAGTGTGGGCGGGCCCTACGAGCAGTACTTC; CDR3 protein: CASSVGGPYEQYF
V gene: TRBV11-2; D gene: -; clone size: -; J gene: TRBJ2-7; CDR3 DNA: TGTGCCAGCAGCTTAGCCGGAGGACATTACTACGAGCAGTACTTC; CDR3 protein: CASSLAGGHYYEQYF
V gene: TRBV11-1; D gene: -; clone size: -; J gene: TRBJ2-3; CDR3 DNA: TGTGCCAGCAGCTCACGGGACGCGAGCACAGATACGCAGTATTTT; CDR3 protein: CASSSRDASTDTQYF
V gene: TRBV29-1; D gene: TRBD2; clone size: -; J gene: TRBJ2-5; CDR3 DNA: TGCAGCGTTGAAGATTTCCTAGCGGGGGGGCGAGAGACCCAGTACTTC; CDR3 protein: CSVEDFLAGGRETQYF
V gene: TRBV5-1; D gene: -; clone size: once; J gene: TRBJ2-7; CDR3 DNA: TGCGCCAGCAGCTTGGCCAAGGGGCTCACCTACGAGCAGTACTTC; CDR3 protein: CASSLAKGLTYEQYF
V gene: TRBV4-3; D gene: -; clone size: -; J gene: TRBJ2-2; CDR3 DNA: TGCGCCAGCAGCCAAGATATCCAGAACACCGGGGAGCTGTTTTTT; CDR3 protein: CASSQDIQNTGELFF
V gene: TRBV14; D gene: -; clone size: few; J gene: TRBJ1-1; CDR3 DNA: TGTGCCAGCAGCCCCCAGAAGTTCGCTGAAGCTTTCTTT; CDR3 protein: CASSPQKFAEAFF
V gene: TRBV30; D gene: -; clone size: -; J gene: TRBJ1-6; CDR3 DNA: TGTGCCTGGAGTCCACAAAAGGCAGTCACGAGTTCACCCCTCCACTTT; CDR3 protein: CAWSPQKAVTSSPLHF
V gene: TRBV5-5; D gene: -; clone size: -; J gene: TRBJ1-1; CDR3 DNA: TGTGCCAGCAGCTTGACAGCCGTCACTGAAGCTTTCTTT; CDR3 protein: CASSLTAVTEAFF
V gene: TRBV29-1; D gene: TRBD1; clone size: -; J gene: TRBJ2-5; CDR3 DNA: TGCAGCGTTGAAGATCCGGGACAGGGAGACCAAGAGACCCAGTACTTC; CDR3 protein: CSVEDPGQGDQETQYF
V gene: TRBV6-6; D gene: TRBD2; clone size: few; J gene: TRBJ2-7; CDR3 DNA: TGTGCCAGCAGACTAGCGGAATCCTACGAGCAGTACTTC; CDR3 protein: CASRLAESYEQYF
V gene: TRBV30; D gene: TRBD1; clone size: -; J gene: TRBJ2-1; CDR3 DNA: TGTGCCTGGAGTAAGGGACAGGGCTACAATGAGCAGTTCTTC; CDR3 protein: CAWSKGQGYNEQFF
V gene: TRBV30; D gene: -; clone size: -; J gene: TRBJ2-6; CDR3 DNA: TGTGCCTGGAGTGTACGGGGTGGCTCTGGGGCCAACGTCCTGACTTTC; CDR3 protein: CAWSVRGGSGANVLTF
V gene: TRBV11-3; D gene: -; clone size: -; J gene: TRBJ1-6; CDR3 DNA: TGTGCCAGCAGCTCTGGGGGTTACTATAATTCACCCCTCCACTTT; CDR3 protein: CASSSGGYYNSPLHF
V gene: TRBV5-6; D gene: TRBD1; clone size: -; J gene: TRBJ2-2; CDR3 DNA: TGTGCCAGCACCCCATGGGGGACAGGGCACACCGGGGAGCTGTTTTTT; CDR3 protein: CASTPWGTGHTGELFF
V gene: TRBV29-1; D gene: -; clone size: -; J gene: TRBJ2-7; CDR3 DNA: TGCAGCGTTGTACGCGGAAGCTCCTACGAGCAGTACTTC; CDR3 protein: CSVVRGSSYEQYF
V gene: TRBV6-1; D gene: -; clone size: few; J gene: TRBJ2-7; CDR3 DNA: TGTGCCAGCACCGGACTGAACGAGCAGTACTTC; CDR3 protein: CASTGLNEQYF
V gene: TRBV5-6; D gene: -; clone size: -; J gene: TRBJ2-7; CDR3 DNA: TGTGCCAGCAGCTTGGTGGAGGAGCAGTACTTC; CDR3 protein: CASSLVEEQYF
V gene: TRBV9; D gene: -; clone size: -; J gene: TRBJ1-2; CDR3 DNA: TGTGCCAGCAGCGTAGGGGCGTCCCCTAACTATGGCTACACCTTC; CDR3 protein: CASSVGASPNYGYTF
V gene: TRBV6-5; D gene: -; clone size: -; J gene: TRBJ1-4; CDR3 DNA: TGTGCCAGCAGTCGAAGCTTAGGCCCCCCAGAAAAACTGTTTTTT; CDR3 protein: CASSRSLGPPEKLFF
V gene: TRBV7-2; D gene: -; clone size: -; J gene: TRBJ2-5; CDR3 DNA: TGTGCCAGCAGCGGGGGTGGCGGGGAGACCCAGTACTTC; CDR3 protein: CASSGGGGETQYF
V gene: TRBV6-1; D gene: -; clone size: -; J gene: TRBJ1-5; CDR3 DNA: TGTGCCAGCAGTGAAGGTCCAGGGCCGAGGCAGCCCCAGCATTTT; CDR3 protein: CASSEGPGPRQPQHF
V gene: TRBV9; D gene: -; clone size: -; J gene: TRBJ2-2; CDR3 DNA: TGTGCCAGCAGCGTCGAAACAGGGTCGAGCACCGGGGAGCTGTTTTTT; CDR3 protein: CASSVETGSSTGELFF
V gene: TRBV6-6; D gene: TRBD2; clone size: -; J gene: TRBJ2-1; CDR3 DNA: TGTGCCAGCAGTAGCGGGGGTCCTTACAATGAGCAGTTCTTC; CDR3 protein: CASSSGGPYNEQFF
V gene: TRBV20-1; D gene: -; clone size: -; J gene: TRBJ1-6; CDR3 DNA: TGCAGTGCTAGAGGCCCTCGATTTCTCCACTTT; CDR3 protein: CSARGPRFLHF
V gene: TRBV25-1; D gene: -; clone size: once; J gene: TRBJ2-1; CDR3 DNA: TGTGCCAGCAGTGAATCCCTTCTGATCAGGAATGAGCAGTTCTTC; CDR3 protein: CASSESLLIRNEQFF
V gene: TRBV14; D gene: TRBD1; clone size: once; J gene: TRBJ1-1; CDR3 DNA: TGTGCCAGCAGCCCTCGACAGGGGGCGTTGGGGGACACTGAAGCTTTCTTT; CDR3 protein: CASSPRQGALGDTEAFF
V gene: TRBV10-3; D gene: TRBD2; clone size: few; J gene: TRBJ2-2; CDR3 DNA: TGTGCCATCAGTGGTAGTAGCGGGGGGGCGCAGTACACCGGGGAGCTGTTTTTT; CDR3 protein: CAISGSSGGAQYTGELFF
V gene: TRBV6-5; D gene: -; clone size: once; J gene: TRBJ1-2; CDR3 DNA: TGTGCCAGCAGTTACTCCCAGGGATATGGCTACACCTTC; CDR3 protein: CASSYSQGYGYTF
V gene: TRBV7-3; D gene: TRBD1; clone size: few; J gene: TRBJ1-6; CDR3 DNA: TGTGCCAGCAGCTCGGGACAGGGGAATAATTCACCCCTCCACTTT; CDR3 protein: CASSSGQGNNSPLHF
V gene: TRBV6-5; D gene: TRBD1; clone size: once; J gene: TRBJ2-5; CDR3 DNA: TGTGCCAGCAGTTCCCCCGGGACAGGGAGTTGGACCCAGTACTTC; CDR3 protein: CASSSPGTGSWTQYF
V gene: TRBV29-1; D gene: TRBD1; clone size: -; J gene: TRBJ1-1; CDR3 DNA: TGCAGCGTTGGCGCAATACCAGGGGGTAGGCCTGAAGCTTTCTTT; CDR3 protein: CSVGAIPGGRPEAFF
V gene: TRBV27; D gene: -; clone size: few; J gene: TRBJ1-1; CDR3 DNA: TGTGCCAGCAGTTTATTGGGGGGGAACACTGAAGCTTTCTTT; CDR3 protein: CASSLLGGNTEAFF
V gene: TRBV25-1; D gene: -; clone size: medium-sized; J gene: TRBJ2-7; CDR3 DNA: TGTGCCAGCACTGGAGTGGGTACGGCCACCTACGAGCAGTACTTC; CDR3 protein: CASTGVGTATYEQYF
V gene: TRBV7-3; D gene: TRBD2; clone size: -; J gene: TRBJ2-5; CDR3 DNA: TGTGCCAGCAGCTTAAATGGCGGGGGGTTGGAAGAGACCCAGTACTTC; CDR3 protein: CASSLNGGGLEETQYF
V gene: TRBV18; D gene: TRBD1; clone size: -; J gene: TRBJ1-2; CDR3 DNA: TGTGCCAGCTCACAGAACAGGGGTGGCTACACCTTC; CDR3 protein: CASSQNRGGYTF
V gene: TRBV2; D gene: -; clone size: -; J gene: TRBJ2-4; CDR3 DNA: TGTGCCAGCTCCCGGGAGAGAAACATTCAGTACTTC; CDR3 protein: CASSRERNIQYF
V gene: TRBV18; D gene: -; clone size: -; J gene: TRBJ1-1; CDR3 DNA: TGTGCCAGCTCACCCCGGCAGAACACTGAAGCTTTCTTT; CDR3 protein: CASSPRQNTEAFF
V gene: TRBV5-6; D gene: TRBD1; clone size: -; J gene: TRBJ1-2; CDR3 DNA: TGTGCCAGCAGCCCAAGACAGGGGGCGGGTGGCTACACCTTC; CDR3 protein: CASSPRQGAGGYTF
V gene: TRBV13; D gene: -; clone size: -; J gene: TRBJ2-2; CDR3 DNA: TGTGCCAGCAGGCCCCGTAACAGCCCCCGTACCGGGGAGCTGTTTTTT; CDR3 protein: CASRPRNSPRTGELFF